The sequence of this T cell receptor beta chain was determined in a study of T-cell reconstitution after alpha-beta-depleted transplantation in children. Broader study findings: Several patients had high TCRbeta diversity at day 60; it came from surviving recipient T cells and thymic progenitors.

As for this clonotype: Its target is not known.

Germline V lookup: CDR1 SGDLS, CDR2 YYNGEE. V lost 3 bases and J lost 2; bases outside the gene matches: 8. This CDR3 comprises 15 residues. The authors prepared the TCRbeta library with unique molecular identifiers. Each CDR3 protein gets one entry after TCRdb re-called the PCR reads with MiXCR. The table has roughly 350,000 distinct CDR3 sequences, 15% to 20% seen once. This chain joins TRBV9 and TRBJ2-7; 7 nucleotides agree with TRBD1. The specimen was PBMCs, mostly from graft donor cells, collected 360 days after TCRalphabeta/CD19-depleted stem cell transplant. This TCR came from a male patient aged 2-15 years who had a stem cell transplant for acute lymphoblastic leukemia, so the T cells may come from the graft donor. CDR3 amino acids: CASSDRPGQTYEQYF. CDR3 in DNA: TGTGCCAGCAGCGATCGGCCGGGACAGACCTACGAGCAGTACTTC.